The 27 T cell receptor beta chains below were found in one sample sequenced in a study of memory CD4+ T cells and cytomegalovirus serostatus. Single viable CD3+CD4+CD8-CD45RO+ cells were sorted as the memory CD4+ T cells. Repertoires were generated with immunoSEQ multiplex PCR, while TCRdb's copy carries only in-frame clones and drops some. The sample includes 40,000 to 55,000 clones, about 78% of them seen just once. The sample consisted of memory CD4+ T cells from blood. The receptors were gathered from an adult in good health and CMV-seronegative.

This rearrangement joins TRBV5-3 to TRBJ2-2, with D maybe TRBD1 (5 bases). TRBV5-3 is reported as an ORF; its role is uncertain. The CDR3 contains 15 residues. Deletions cut 4 bases from V and 10 bases from J, with 20 bases between. CDR3 residues: CARSPDTIGFQELFF. CDR3 in DNA: TGTGCCAGAAGCCCGGACACCATAGGTTTCCAGGAGCTGTTTTTT.

The V call is TRBV27, the J call TRBJ2-1; D is unresolved. This CDR3 comprises 15 residues. Trimming took 6 bases from V and 3 from J, leaving 15 bases between them. Germline CDR1 reads MNHEY; CDR2 reads SMNVEV (reference sequence). In nucleotides, the CDR3 is TGTGCCAGCAGGAAATGGGCAGGACGCTACAATGAGCAGTTCTTC. Amino acid sequence: CASRKWAGRYNEQFF.

The chain is built from TRBV29-1 and TRBJ2-7; D perhaps matches TRBD2 (7 bases). The germline V and J ends were trimmed by 0 bases and 0 bases, with 15 bases remaining between them. This CDR3 is 16 amino acids long. Looked up from germline, CDR1 is SQVTM and CDR2 is ANQGSEA. CDR3 sequence: CSVEDLGGGDSYEQYF. Written as DNA, the CDR3 is TGCAGCGTTGAAGATCTTGGAGGGGGGGACTCCTACGAGCAGTACTTC.

V gene TRBV29-1 combines with J gene TRBJ2-7; TRBD2 matches at 11 bases. Germline CDR1 SQVTM, CDR2 ANQGSEA. The V segment lost 5 bases and the J segment 4 bases; nucleotides outside the gene matches: 7. CDR3 size: 14 residues. Here the CDR3 reads CSVSSASGRYEQYF. The CDR3 nucleotides are TGCAGCGTTAGTTCGGCTAGCGGGAGGTACGAGCAGTACTTC.

This chain links TRBV5-1 with TRBJ1-1; D is ambiguous. Between the trimmed V and J ends, which lost 1 base and 4 bases, there was a span of 14 bases. Germline assignment: CDR1 SGHRS and CDR2 YFSETQ. The length of the CDR3 is 15 residues. The CDR3 DNA reads TGCGCCAGCAGCTTGTTAGGTTCTCTCGCCACTGAAGCTTTCTTT. Amino acid sequence: CASSLLGSLATEAFF. Combining the CDR3 with reference TRBV5-1 and TRBJ1-1 gives the whole variable domain KAGVTQTPRYLIKTRGQQVTLSCSPISGHRSVSWYQQTPGQGLQFLFEYFSETQRNKGNFPGRFSGRQFSNSRSEMNVSTLELGDSALYLCASSLLGSLATEAFFGQGTRLTVV.

The chain recombines TRBV28 with TRBJ1-4; 7 bases align to TRBD1. CDR1 is MDHEN and CDR2 is SYDVKM in the germline V gene. The V segment lost 6 bases and the J segment 10 bases; nucleotides outside the gene matches: 11. The CDR3 totals 14 residues. The CDR3 nucleotides read TGTGCCAGCAGCCCCGGACAGGCCGGCGGAAAACTGTTTTTT. This encodes CASSPGQAGGKLFF.

Only one count was recorded for this clone. The chain links TRBV6-1 to TRBJ2-7; 11 nucleotides agree with TRBD2. V lost 4 bases and J lost 4; bases outside the gene matches: 3. The CDR3 is 14 residues long. Germline assignment: CDR1 MNHNS and CDR2 SASEGT. CDR3 in DNA: TGTGCCAGCAGTGCCGGGACTAGCGGATACGAGCAGTACTTC. Translating it yields CASSAGTSGYEQYF.

The chain has TRBV28 and TRBJ1-2; 10 bases fit TRBD1. Germline CDR1 reads MDHEN; CDR2 reads SYDVKM. The CDR3 is 15 residues long. V was pared by 2 bases and J by 4 bases, with 4 bases of the junction left unmatched. In nucleotides, the CDR3 is TGTGCCAGCAGTTTAGGACAGGGGGATGTCTATGGCTACACCTTC. Protein sequence: CASSLGQGDVYGYTF.

The chain carries TRBV11-3 and TRBJ2-2, with TRBD1 matching 8 bases. The CDR3 sequence is 15 residues long. Germline V CDR1 and CDR2: SGHNT, YENEEA. V shed 3 bases and J 2 bases; nucleotides not matched to a gene: 2. The CDR3 is CASSFGQGNTGELFF. The CDR3 DNA follows: TGTGCCAGCAGCTTTGGACAGGGTAACACCGGGGAGCTGTTTTTT.

V and J are TRBV7-2 and TRBJ2-5; no clear D gene. This CDR3 has 16 amino acids. V dropped 4 bases and J dropped 4 bases, with 19 bases sitting between them. CDR1 and CDR2 from the germline V gene are SGHTA and FQGNSA. The CDR3 bases are TGTGCCAGCAGCTCCCGAAGGGCCGGTCTCCGAGAGACCCAGTACTTC. Translation: CASSSRRAGLRETQYF.

V and J are TRBV2 and TRBJ2-2; D unresolved. The CDR3 covers 12 residues. Germline CDR1 SNHLY, CDR2 FYNNEI. V lost 6 bases to trimming and J lost 8 bases, with 10 bases between them. The CDR3 DNA sequence: TGTGCCAGCAGCTTTGGAGTGGGGGAGCTGTTTTTT. It codes for CASSFGVGELFF.

In regard to this clone: Sequence at one end of the junction differs from germline and may be a read error. The V gene is TRBV7-9, the J gene TRBJ2-1; maybe TRBD2 (6 bases). The V gene's germline CDR1 is SEHNR and CDR2 FQNEAQ (reference sequence). This CDR3 comprises 14 residues. The CDR3 DNA sequence: TGTGCCAGCAGCATAGCTCGGGAGACAGAAGAGCAGTTCTTC. This sequence encodes CASSIARETEEQFF.

The V call is TRBV30, the J call TRBJ2-5; D is possibly TRBD1 (6 bases). CDR1 GTSNPN and CDR2 SVGIG come from the germline V gene (reference sequence). The CDR3 is 13 residues long. Trimming pared 0 bases from V and 5 bases from J, leaving 10 bases between. The CDR3 loop reads CAWSVGDKETQYF. The CDR3 region has the DNA TGTGCCTGGAGTGTAGGGGACAAGGAGACCCAGTACTTC.

The genes are TRBV6-6 and TRBJ2-6; D ambiguous. The CDR3 length is 14 residues. Trimming removed 6 bases at V and 1 base at J, with 7 bases between. Germline CDR1 reads MNHNY; CDR2 reads SVGAGI (reference sequence). CDR3 in DNA: TGTGCCAGCAGAGAGTTTTCTGGGGCCAACGTCCTGACTTTC. Its protein product is CASREFSGANVLTF.

This clone appeared a single time. The chain combines TRBV6-6 with TRBJ2-5; D may be TRBD1 (6 bases). V dropped 2 bases and J dropped 4 bases, with 8 bases sitting between them. Germline V lookup: CDR1 MNHNY, CDR2 SVGAGI (reference sequence). The CDR3 loop spans 13 amino acids. This CDR3 is CASSYQGGETQYF. CDR3 nucleotide sequence: TGTGCCAGCAGTTACCAAGGGGGAGAGACCCAGTACTTC.

DNA of the CDR3: TGTGCCAGCAGCTTTCCGGGTCCGAACACTGAAGCTTTCTTT. Protein: CASSFPGPNTEAFF. This rearrangement joins TRBV7-8 to TRBJ1-1, with D hard to call. In germline, CDR1 is SGHVS, CDR2 FQNEAQ. The CDR3 sequence is 14 residues long. V dropped 3 bases and J dropped 1 base, with 9 bases sitting between them.

This chain joins TRBV11-3 and TRBJ2-2; a possible D gene is TRBD2 (6 bases). Germline CDR1 SGHNT, CDR2 YENEEA. The germline V and J ends were trimmed by 0 bases and 2 bases, with 13 bases remaining between them. This CDR3 has 17 residues. The CDR3 region is CASSLDLSGLNTGELFF. The CDR3 coding sequence is TGTGCCAGCAGCTTAGATCTAAGCGGACTAAACACCGGGGAGCTGTTTTTT.

The V call is TRBV7-2, the J call TRBJ2-5; possibly TRBD2 for D (6 bases). CDR1 and CDR2 (germline): SGHTA, FQGNSA. Trimming removed 3 bases from V and 4 bases from J, with 18 bases in between. CDR3 size: 16 residues. This chain's CDR3 is CASSFVGGAVGETQYF. The CDR3 DNA is TGTGCCAGCAGCTTCGTGGGGGGTGCGGTCGGAGAGACCCAGTACTTC.

Written as DNA, the CDR3 is TGTGCCAGCAGCCGGTCGAGAGCGGGAGGGACCCCCTACGAGCAGTACTTC. This gives the protein CASSRSRAGGTPYEQYF. The V and J genes are TRBV27 and TRBJ2-7; 10 bases match TRBD2. CDR3 length equals 17 residues. The germline V gene has CDR1 MNHEY and CDR2 SMNVEV (reference sequence). V lost 6 bases, J lost 2 bases, and 13 bases stayed unmatched.

This chain joins TRBV5-4 and TRBJ2-5; D is undetermined. CDR3 size: 13 residues. The V and J ends lost 0 bases and 5 bases respectively, with 8 bases between them. From germline, CDR1 is SGHNT and CDR2 YYREEE (reference sequence). In DNA form, the CDR3 reads TGTGCCAGCAGCTTGGCTGGGCTCGAGACCCAGTACTTC. Translation gives CASSLAGLETQYF.

The chain combines TRBV5-6 with TRBJ2-7; D unclear. Germline loops: CDR1 SGHDT, CDR2 YYEEEE. The V and J ends lost 1 base and 1 base respectively, with 18 bases between them. This CDR3 contains 17 residues. CDR3 amino acids: CASSLQGGRPRSYEQYF. The CDR3 nucleotides are TGTGCCAGCAGCTTGCAAGGTGGACGGCCGAGGTCCTACGAGCAGTACTTC.

In regard to this clone: At one end the junction does not follow the germline gene, possibly because of a read error. V gene TRBV28 combines with J gene TRBJ2-7, with 7 positions matching TRBD2. This CDR3 spans 14 amino acids. The V gene's germline CDR1 is MDHEN and CDR2 SYDVKM. CDR3 region: CASRWGRATYEQYF. CDR3 sequence (DNA): TGTGCGAGCAGGTGGGGGAGGGCCACCTACGAGCAGTACTTC.

The CDR3 reads CASRLQGSNQPQHF. CDR3 nucleotide sequence: TGTGCCAGCAGACTACAGGGGAGCAATCAGCCCCAGCATTTT. The V and J genes are TRBV28 and TRBJ1-5; 7 bases map to TRBD1. Germline values: CDR1 MDHEN, CDR2 SYDVKM. This CDR3 has 14 amino acids. The ends lost 6 bases at V and 1 base at J; junction bases unmatched: 3.

In regard to this clone: At one end, the junction sequence differs from germline, possibly due to a read error. The chain uses TRBV6-1 and TRBJ2-7; D may be TRBD1 (6 bases). Germline V gene sequence: CDR1 MNHNS, CDR2 SASEGT. CDR3 length: 17 amino acids. CDR3 nucleotide sequence: TGTGCCAGCAGTGAATCTTCGCTATTGGGCAGGGGACCTCGTTGGCCATTC. Its translation is CASSESSLLGRGPRWPF.

In its sample, this clone was seen once. The chain joins TRBV6-1 to TRBJ2-7; D gene ambiguous. Trimming removed 7 bases at V and 2 bases at J, with 9 bases between. CDR1 and CDR2 (germline): MNHNS, SASEGT. The CDR3 spans 12 residues. The CDR3 DNA reads as TGTGCCAGCACCGGACGGACCTACGAGCAGTACTTC. It encodes CASTGRTYEQYF.

The chain uses TRBV7-8 and TRBJ1-2; no definite D call. V was trimmed by 5 bases and J by 5 bases, leaving 15 bases between them. The CDR3 consists of 14 residues. Germline CDR1 reads SGHVS; CDR2 reads FQNEAQ. In DNA, the CDR3 is TGTGCCAGCAGCAAGGACGGTGCGGGATATGGCTACACCTTC. Protein: CASSKDGAGYGYTF.

The CDR3, as DNA: TGTGCCTGGAGTAGAGAGGGGCAACCTTTCTTT. Protein sequence: CAWSREGQPFF. This sequence joins TRBV30 and TRBJ1-1, with a possible D match to TRBD1 (5 bases). With 2 bases removed from V and 12 bases from J, the gap between germline ends came to 13 bases. The CDR3 contains 11 residues. Looked up from germline, CDR1 is GTSNPN and CDR2 is SVGIG (reference sequence).